This T cell receptor beta chain was identified in a study of cytomegalovirus exposure and HLA in healthy donors. On this clone itself: Its antigen is undetermined.

The CDR3 length is 16 residues. V lost 6 bases to trimming and J lost 7 bases; unmatched junction nucleotides: 11. General study findings and limits: Roughly uniform sequencing depth across donors was assumed, possibly incorrectly.

13 Jbeta primers and 60 Vbeta primers were used for the PCR. Sequencing was performed with immunoSEQ multiplex PCR; in TCRdb, only in-frame clones are kept and a portion is missing. The sample has over 100,000 clones, roughly 83% seen once. V and J are TRBV6-7 and TRBJ2-2; 10 bases align to TRBD2. TRBV6-7 is an ORF, with its function uncertain. This receptor was identified in a man aged 35 to 55 in good health and CMV-seronegative. The sample comprised PBMCs. CDR3 sequence (DNA): TGTGCCAGCAGCCACAGCGGGAGGGCTTTGGGCGGGGAGCTGTTTTTT. Residues: CASSHSGRALGGELFF.